This TCR beta chain was sequenced in a study of cytomegalovirus exposure and HLA in healthy donors. Study context: Among 398 genotyped donors, roughly 81% fell in the Caucasian-associated ancestry cluster.

This CDR3 region has 16 residues. Germline assignment: CDR1 SGHTS and CDR2 YDEGEE. After removal of 0 bases from V and 1 base from J, the junction contained 6 bases not matched to a gene. Of note for this clone: The antigen remains unidentified.

The PCR contained 60 Vbeta and 13 Jbeta primers. Sequenced by immunoSEQ multiplex PCR; TCRdb stores in-frame clones only, minus some. This sample has about 130,000 clones, with 80% found just once. Points from the study as a whole: Donors were assumed by presence/absence analyses to have roughly uniform sequencing depth. Reportedly, diagnosis of cytomegalovirus status by the classifier showed high specificity and sensitivity. Most sequenced TCRs were rare (though some public TCRs occurred in many donors).

The chain uses TRBV5-8 and TRBJ2-7; 8 bases are shared with TRBD2. The TCR comes from a man aged 35-49 years in good health and CMV-seronegative. Input material: PBMCs. Here the CDR3 reads CASSLVASGGSYEQYF. CDR3 bases: TGTGCCAGCAGCTTGGTAGCAAGCGGGGGTTCCTACGAGCAGTACTTC.